This passage covers 21 T cell receptor beta chains from one sample sequenced in a study of neoadjuvant anti-PD-1 for oral cavity cancer. Some clones are missing from TCRdb's copy, which holds only in-frame ones; the method was immunoSEQ multiplex PCR. The data contain roughly 15,000 clones, 35% to 50% of them seen just once; the ten biggest clones take up 35% to 50%. Time point here: after neoadjuvant nivolumab, at surgical resection. Source: tumor tissue, taken after nivolumab (anti-PD-1) treatment. Receptors originate from a person aged 35 to 85 with oral cavity squamous cell carcinoma.

This clone was counted only a few times. The V call is TRBV11-2, the J call TRBJ2-3; D call uncertain. Germline values: CDR1 SGHAT, CDR2 FQNNGV. The CDR3 is 14 residues long. Trimming left V 0 bases short and J 6 bases short, with 10 bases between. DNA of the CDR3: TGTGCCAGCAGCTTAGATCTCTGGGTCGATACGCAGTATTTT. It translates to CASSLDLWVDTQYF.

The chain couples TRBV4-3 to TRBJ1-5, with a tentative D call TRBD1 (5 bases). Trimming cost V 0 bases and J 5 bases, with 14 bases left between them. Germline CDR1 reads LGHNA; CDR2 reads YSLEER. The CDR3 totals 16 residues. Here the CDR3 DNA reads TGCGCCAGCAGCCAAGAAGGACAAATATCATATCAGCCCCAGCATTTT. It specifies CASSQEGQISYQPQHF.

This clone was seen only a few times. The chain has TRBV6-5 and TRBJ1-5, with TRBD1 identical over 7 bases. The V gene's germline CDR1 is MNHEY and CDR2 SVGAGI. V lost 4 bases, J lost 3 bases, and 3 bases stayed unmatched. The CDR3 covers 14 residues. CDR3: CASSLQGNNQPQHF. CDR3 DNA sequence: TGTGCCAGCAGTTTACAGGGGAACAATCAGCCCCAGCATTTT.

This clone has just a few counts. The rearrangement uses TRBV27 and TRBJ2-7; 8 nucleotides match TRBD1. This CDR3 comprises 14 residues. Losses at the gene ends were 3 bases for V and 2 bases for J; bases not matched to a gene: 3. In germline, CDR1 is MNHEY, CDR2 SMNVEV (reference sequence). In nucleotides, the CDR3 is TGTGCCAGCAGTTTCGCACAGGGGGCCTACGAGCAGTACTTC. Protein: CASSFAQGAYEQYF.

The genes are TRBV4-3 and TRBJ1-3; D is unresolved. Germline lookup yields CDR1 LGHNA and CDR2 YSLEER. V was shortened by 6 bases and J by 3 bases, with 12 bases between the two germline ends. The CDR3 runs to 14 residues. In DNA, the CDR3 is TGCGCCAGCAGTAATTTGGGCCGTGGAAACACCATATATTTT. Protein sequence: CASSNLGRGNTIYF.

V is TRBV6-1 and J is TRBJ2-7; 9 bases agree with TRBD1. V shed 6 bases and J 3 bases; nucleotides not matched to a gene: 6. The CDR3 consists of 14 residues. Germline V gives CDR1 MNHNS, CDR2 SASEGT. The chain's CDR3 is CASRMNRGRYEQYF. CDR3 bases: TGTGCCAGCAGGATGAACAGGGGGCGCTACGAGCAGTACTTC.

This clone was picked up a small number of times. The rearrangement uses TRBV7-2 and TRBJ2-7; 12 bases are shared with TRBD2. CDR1 and CDR2 from the germline V gene are SGHTA and FQGNSA. The V gene end was trimmed by 6 bases and the J gene end by 9 bases; junction bases not matched to a gene: 9. This CDR3 comprises 14 residues. The CDR3 reads CASRSSGGAVGQYF. CDR3 sequence (DNA): TGTGCCAGCAGATCTAGCGGGGGGGCCGTGGGGCAGTACTTC.

The V gene is TRBV5-6, the J gene TRBJ2-7; 8 bases map to TRBD1. The CDR3 length is 14 residues. Germline CDR1 is SGHDT and CDR2 is YYEEEE. J gave up 4 bases and V 3 bases, and 6 bases lay outside the gene matches. Here the CDR3 reads CASSYVDRAYEQYF. The CDR3 coding sequence is TGTGCCAGCAGCTATGTGGACAGGGCATACGAGCAGTACTTC.

This chain joins TRBV9 and TRBJ2-2; TRBD1 agrees at 8 bases. The CDR3 loop spans 14 amino acids. In germline, CDR1 is SGDLS, CDR2 YYNGEE. V shed 5 bases, J shed 4 bases, and the junction held 4 bases outside the gene matches. In DNA, the CDR3 is TGTGCCAGCAGGCACGACAGGGGCACCGGGGAGCTGTTTTTT. Translated: CASRHDRGTGELFF.

This chain uses TRBV18 with TRBJ2-7; 9 positions agree with TRBD1. The CDR3 runs to 15 residues. Germline-derived CDR1 and CDR2 are KGHSH and LQKENI. V trimming: 1 base; J trimming: 6 bases; junction bases outside the gene matches: 7. CDR3 sequence: CASSPQGTGMFEQYF. The CDR3 nucleotides read TGTGCCAGCTCACCACAAGGGACAGGGATGTTCGAGCAGTACTTC.

The CDR3 coding sequence is TGTGCCAGCAGAAGGAACCTGAACACTGAAGCTTTCTTT. Its protein is CASRRNLNTEAFF. The chain recombines TRBV7-3 with TRBJ1-1; D unresolved. Germline assignment: CDR1 SGHTA and CDR2 FQGTGA. This CDR3 has 13 residues. Trimming removed 6 bases at V and 0 bases at J, with 8 bases between.

The chain couples TRBV5-5 to TRBJ1-2; the D gene is possibly TRBD1 (6 bases). The CDR3 totals 13 residues. Per the germline V gene, CDR1 is SGHKS and CDR2 is YYEKEE (reference sequence). Trimming took 4 bases from V and 2 from J, leaving 9 bases between them. In DNA, the CDR3 is TGTGCCAGCAGCCCCGACAGGAACTATGGCTACACCTTC. This translates into CASSPDRNYGYTF.

This clone is a singleton in its sample. The chain is built from TRBV7-2 and TRBJ2-7; TRBD2 aligns across 12 bases. There are 15 residues in the CDR3. V shed 4 bases and J 2 bases; nucleotides not matched to a gene: 3. Germline V gene data show CDR1 as SGHTA and CDR2 as FQGNSA. This CDR3 is CASSSGLAGTYEQYF. The DNA of the CDR3 is TGTGCCAGCAGCTCTGGACTAGCGGGGACCTACGAGCAGTACTTC. The variable domain in full, with the rest retrieved from reference TRBV7-2 and TRBJ2-7, is GAGVSQSPSNKVTEKGKDVELRCDPISGHTALYWYRQSLGQGLEFLIYFQGNSAPDKSGLPSDRFSAERTGGSVSTLTIQRTQQEDSAVYLCASSSGLAGTYEQYFGPGTRLTVT.

This clone was observed a few times. This rearrangement joins TRBV5-1 to TRBJ1-2, with D tentatively TRBD1 (5 bases). The V gene lost 7 bases and the J gene lost 4 bases, with 14 bases spanning the gap. The germline V gene has CDR1 SGHRS and CDR2 YFSETQ. The CDR3 runs 13 residues. The CDR3 nucleotides read TGCGCCAGCTCAAGTATGCAGGGCTATGGCTACACCTTC. Translating gives CASSSMQGYGYTF.

The genes are TRBV7-8 and TRBJ1-5, with a possible D match to TRBD1 (5 bases). The CDR3 runs to 16 residues. CDR1 SGHVS and CDR2 FQNEAQ come from the germline V gene. Trimming removed 1 base from V and 4 bases from J, with 14 bases in between. The CDR3 DNA is TGTGCCAGCAGCTTAGGGGGGGGTACCGGGAATCAGCCCCAGCATTTT. As protein: CASSLGGGTGNQPQHF. Full variable domain (remainder filled in from reference TRBV7-8 and TRBJ1-5): GAGVSQSPRYKVAKRGQDVALRCDPISGHVSLFWYQQALGQGPEFLTYFQNEAQLDKSGLPSDRFFAERPEGSVSTLKIQRTQQEDSAVYLCASSLGGGTGNQPQHFGDGTRLSIL.

This chain connects TRBV11-3 to TRBJ2-3, with a possible D match to TRBD2 (6 bases). Trimming took 8 bases from V and 8 from J, leaving 26 bases between them. CDR1 and CDR2 from the germline V gene are SGHNT and YENEEA. This CDR3 has 16 amino acids. DNA for the CDR3: TGTGCCAGCGGGGCAAATTCCGGGAGCCTCGGTGGTACGCAGTATTTT. Translation: CASGANSGSLGGTQYF.

The rearrangement joins TRBV29-1 to TRBJ2-5; D is unresolved. V lost 0 bases, J lost 4 bases, and 15 bases lay in between. In germline, CDR1 is SQVTM, CDR2 ANQGSEA. The CDR3 consists of 15 residues. The CDR3 nucleotides are TGCAGCGTTGAAGAGTTAGGCAGGCTAGGAGAGACCCAGTACTTC. Residues: CSVEELGRLGETQYF.

This clone was counted a single time. The gene calls are TRBV11-2 and TRBJ2-2, with D perhaps TRBD1 (6 bases). Germline CDR1 is SGHAT and CDR2 is FQNNGV. Trimming pared 5 bases from V and 3 bases from J, leaving 13 bases between. This CDR3 comprises 15 residues. The CDR3 DNA sequence: TGTGCCAGCAGCCGGGACATTTTAGACACCGGGGAGCTGTTTTTT. This sequence encodes CASSRDILDTGELFF.

This sequence joins TRBV6-5 and TRBJ1-1, with TRBD1 as a possible D gene (6 bases). The CDR3 is 15 residues long. The germline V gene encodes CDR1 MNHEY and CDR2 SVGAGI. Trimming removed 0 bases from V and 3 bases from J, with 11 bases in between. The CDR3 region is CASSYSGGQDTEAFF. In nucleotides, the CDR3 is TGTGCCAGCAGTTACTCGGGGGGGCAGGACACTGAAGCTTTCTTT.

V and J are TRBV10-1 and TRBJ2-7; tentatively, D is TRBD1 or TRBD2 (5 bases each). Trimming pared 6 bases from V and 5 bases from J, leaving 17 bases between. The CDR3 loop spans 14 amino acids. Germline V gene lookup returns CDR1 WNHNN and CDR2 SYGVQD (reference sequence). In DNA, the CDR3 is TGCGCCAGCAGCTCCGGGACGGCGAGAGACGAGCAGTACTTC. Translation gives CASSSGTARDEQYF.

The chain employs TRBV19 and TRBJ2-5; 9 bases agree with TRBD1. V was pared by 5 bases and J by 4 bases, with 8 bases of the junction left unmatched. Germline V gene lookup returns CDR1 LNHDA and CDR2 SQIVND (reference sequence). CDR3 length equals 15 residues. CDR3 nucleotides: TGTGCCAGTAGTTCCCGACAGGGGGGCGGAGAGACCCAGTACTTC. Amino acid sequence: CASSSRQGGGETQYF.